The T cell receptor beta chain described here comes from a study of CD8+CD57+ T cells in acquired aplastic anemia. Study background: For CD4+ cells, healthy donors had an average of roughly 9.8 million reads.

To note about this clonotype: Its antigen is as yet unknown.

General observations from the study: Patients and controls had in common around 29 CD8+ CDR3 sequences. Patients did not significantly differ from controls in CD8+ Simpson's diversity.

This CDR3 spans 15 amino acids. The germline gives CDR1 DFQATT, CDR2 SNEGSKA (reference sequence). Genomic DNA acted as the template from which TCR beta VDJ combination and CDR3 sequence profiling were carried out. TCRdb re-derived calls from the reads in MiXCR, one entry per CDR3 protein. The data show a few hundred thousand distinct CDR3 sequences, 65% to 80% seen once. This TCR was sampled from a human donor in good health, serving as a control. The genes are TRBV20-1 and TRBJ1-2; D might be TRBD1 (5 bases). Sequenced input: sorted CD4+, CD8+, or CD8+CD57+ T cells (not recorded which) from PBMCs. The CDR3: CSGSGTYEQYYGYTF. DNA for the CDR3: TGCAGCGGATCAGGGACCTACGAGCAGTACTATGGCTACACCTTC.